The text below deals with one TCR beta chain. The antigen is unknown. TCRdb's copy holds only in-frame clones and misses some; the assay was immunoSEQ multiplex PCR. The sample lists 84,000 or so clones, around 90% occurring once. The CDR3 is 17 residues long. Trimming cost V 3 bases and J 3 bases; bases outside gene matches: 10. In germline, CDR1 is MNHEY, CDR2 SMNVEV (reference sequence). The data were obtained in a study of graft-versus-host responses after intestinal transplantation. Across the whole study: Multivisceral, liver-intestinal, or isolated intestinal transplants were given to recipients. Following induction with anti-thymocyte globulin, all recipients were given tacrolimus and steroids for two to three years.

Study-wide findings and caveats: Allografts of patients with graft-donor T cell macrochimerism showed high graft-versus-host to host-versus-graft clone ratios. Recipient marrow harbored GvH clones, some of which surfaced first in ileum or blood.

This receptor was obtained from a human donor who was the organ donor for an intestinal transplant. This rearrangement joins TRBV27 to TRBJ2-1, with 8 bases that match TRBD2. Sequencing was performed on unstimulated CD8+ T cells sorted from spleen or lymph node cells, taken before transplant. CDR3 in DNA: TGTGCCAGCAGTTTGGGGCCACCGGGGGGGGGCTACAATGAGCAGTTCTTC. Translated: CASSLGPPGGGYNEQFF.